Presented here are 23 T cell receptor beta chains from one specimen sequenced in a study of regulatory and conventional T cells in breast cancer. TCRdb called the PCR reads again in MiXCR, with one record for every CDR3 protein. The sample holds about 10,000 distinct CDR3 sequences, about 35% seen once. The sample was conventional T cells from blood. These receptors were obtained from a male donor in good health.

As to this clonotype: At one boundary the junction diverges from the germline segment, which might be a read error. This rearrangement joins TRBV28 to TRBJ1-1; 8 bases agree with TRBD1. This CDR3 is built from 14 residues. Germline CDR1 reads MDHEN; CDR2 reads SYDVKM. The CDR3 DNA reads as TGTGCCAGCATTACGGACAGGGTGGGGACAGAAGCTCTCTTT. This gives the protein CASITDRVGTEALF.

This rearrangement joins TRBV7-9 to TRBJ1-6; no clear D gene. V lost 2 bases, J lost 2 bases, and 7 bases lay in between. The CDR3 has 15 amino acids. CDR1 SEHNR and CDR2 FQNEAQ come from the germline V gene (reference sequence). CDR3 DNA: TGTGCCAGCAGCTTACCGGAGACCTATAATTCACCCCTCCACTTT. It specifies CASSLPETYNSPLHF.

The chain combines TRBV5-1 with TRBJ2-1, with 13 bases aligning to TRBD2. Germline V gives CDR1 SGHRS, CDR2 YFSETQ. This CDR3 comprises 16 residues. V was pared by 7 bases and J by 0 bases, with 4 bases of the junction left unmatched. DNA of the CDR3: TGCGCCAGCGGACTAGCGGGGGCCAGCTCCTACAATGAGCAGTTCTTC. Translated, it gives CASGLAGASSYNEQFF.

This clonotype has only a few counts. The genes are TRBV30 and TRBJ1-2; perhaps TRBD1 as D (5 bases). V was pared by 1 base and J by 1 base, with 7 bases between. This CDR3 is built from 13 residues. The V gene's germline CDR1 is GTSNPN and CDR2 SVGIG (reference sequence). CDR3 nucleotides: TGTGCCTGGAGTGACGGACATAACTATGGCTACACCTTC. Encoded protein: CAWSDGHNYGYTF. Using reference TRBV30 and TRBJ1-2 for the parts outside the CDR3, the full variable domain is SQTIHQWPATLVQPVGSPLSLECTVEGTSNPNLYWYRQAAGRGLQLLFYSVGIGQISSEVPQNLSASRPQDRQFILSSKKLLLSDSGFYLCAWSDGHNYGYTFGSGTRLTVV.

J is TRBJ2-3 and V is TRBV11-2; D is perhaps TRBD1 (6 bases). The germline CDR1 and CDR2 sequences are SGHAT and FQNNGV. This CDR3 comprises 16 residues. V was cut by 1 base and J by 2 bases, with 13 bases left in between. This CDR3 is CASSLGADSTTDTQYF. The CDR3 coding sequence is TGTGCCAGCAGCTTAGGGGCGGACAGCACCACAGATACGCAGTATTTT.

The chain is built from TRBV12-3 or TRBV12-4 and TRBJ2-7, with 10 positions matching TRBD1. The junction had 12 bases not matched to a gene; V was cut back by 2 bases and J by 2 bases. CDR3 length equals 18 residues. CDR3 in amino acids: CASSLIPGTGVMPYEQYF. CDR3 bases: TGTGCCAGCAGTTTAATCCCTGGGACAGGGGTCATGCCCTACGAGCAGTACTTC.

The rearrangement uses TRBV7-2 and TRBJ1-5, with D perhaps TRBD1 (6 bases). This CDR3 region has 13 residues. V was clipped by 4 bases and J by 7 bases, with 11 bases between them. Germline assignment: CDR1 SGHTA and CDR2 FQGNSA. CDR3 loop: CASSSIRGQPQHF. The CDR3 DNA sequence: TGTGCCAGCAGCTCCATAAGGGGGCAGCCCCAGCATTTT.

This clonotype is medium-sized within its sample. The gene calls are TRBV10-3 and TRBJ1-2; the D is unclear. The CDR3 loop spans 12 amino acids. V lost 2 bases to trimming and J lost 8 bases, with 9 bases between them. Germline loops: CDR1 ENHRY, CDR2 SYGVKD. The chain's CDR3 is CAISERGEGYTF. The CDR3 bases are TGTGCCATCAGTGAGCGCGGCGAAGGCTACACCTTC.

This clonotype was counted only a few times. V is TRBV5-1 and J is TRBJ2-7; 9 bases fit TRBD2. The CDR3 is 14 residues long. Losses at the gene ends were 5 bases for V and 7 bases for J; bases not matched to a gene: 10. Germline V gives CDR1 SGHRS, CDR2 YFSETQ. The CDR3 region has the DNA TGCGCCAGCAGAAGAGAGCGGGGGGCGGAAGAGCAGTACTTC. It encodes CASRRERGAEEQYF.

This clonotype is deemed medium-sized. The CDR3 sequence is CAGQDRSKQPQHF. CDR3 DNA sequence: TGTGCCGGGCAGGACAGGTCGAAACAGCCCCAGCATTTT. The genes are TRBV2 and TRBJ1-5; 7 bases are shared with TRBD1. The CDR3 sequence is 13 residues long. The trim removed 11 bases at V and 7 bases at J, leaving 11 bases unmatched. Germline V gene lookup returns CDR1 SNHLY and CDR2 FYNNEI.

This clonotype has only a few counts. Written as DNA, the CDR3 is TGCAGTGCTAGAGGTGGTAGGGATAGGAACACTGAAGCTTTCTTT. The encoded protein is CSARGGRDRNTEAFF. The rearrangement links TRBV20-1 to TRBJ1-1; D is unclear. Germline lookup yields CDR1 DFQATT and CDR2 SNEGSKA (reference sequence). This CDR3 contains 15 residues. The germline V and J ends were trimmed by 1 base and 1 base, with 13 bases remaining between them.

This clonotype appeared a single time. The CDR3 DNA reads as TGTGCCAGCAGCTTAGAAGTGACACACCGCCGAGGCTACACCTTC. It yields the protein CASSLEVTHRRGYTF. The chain has TRBV7-2 and TRBJ1-2; no firm D call. Germline CDR1 reads SGHTA; CDR2 reads FQGNSA. This CDR3 comprises 15 residues. V was shortened by 1 base and J by 8 bases, with 17 bases between the two germline ends. Filled out from reference TRBV7-2 and TRBJ1-2, the complete variable domain reads GAGVSQSPSNKVTEKGKDVELRCDPISGHTALYWYRQSLGQGLEFLIYFQGNSAPDKSGLPSDRFSAERTGGSVSTLTIQRTQQEDSAVYLCASSLEVTHRRGYTFGSGTRLTVV.

This clonotype was counted a few times. This chain joins TRBV4-1 and TRBJ1-1, with D possibly being TRBD1 (5 bases). Trimming left V 1 base short and J 5 bases short, with 14 bases between. The CDR3 contains 15 residues. Germline V CDR1 and CDR2: MGHRA, YSYEKL. CDR3 DNA sequence: TGCGCCAGCAGCCAAGGTGAGAGGGGTAAGACTGAAGCTTTCTTT. Encoded protein: CASSQGERGKTEAFF.

The chain is built from TRBV10-3 and TRBJ2-3; tentatively, D is TRBD1 (6 bases). Deletions cut 10 bases from V and 0 bases from J, with 11 bases between. CDR1 and CDR2 from the germline V gene are ENHRY and SYGVKD. This CDR3 is built from 13 residues. In DNA form, the CDR3 reads TGTGCCACCCGGACAGACAGCACAGATACGCAGTATTTT. Protein sequence: CATRTDSTDTQYF.

This clonotype was counted only a few times. This sequence joins TRBV20-1 and TRBJ2-1; D is perhaps TRBD1 (6 bases). CDR1 is DFQATT, CDR2 SNEGSKA, per germline (reference sequence). The CDR3 totals 14 residues. Trimming took off 1 base at V and 0 bases at J, with 7 bases between the two ends. The CDR3 DNA is TGCAGTGCTAGAGGGGGGCCCTCCTACAATGAGCAGTTCTTC. This gives the protein CSARGGPSYNEQFF.

This clonotype was seen only a few times. The chain combines TRBV24-1 with TRBJ2-1; D ambiguous. Germline assignment: CDR1 KGHDR and CDR2 SFDVKD. Between the trimmed V and J ends, which lost 4 bases and 15 bases, there was a span of 12 bases. The CDR3 length is 11 residues. The CDR3 loop reads CATSDRILWFF. DNA for the CDR3: TGTGCCACCAGTGACCGAATCTTGTGGTTCTTC.

As DNA, the CDR3 is TGCGCCAGCAGCTTGAGAGTTAGTACAGGGAGCACAGATACGCAGTATTTT. Encoded protein: CASSLRVSTGSTDTQYF. The chain couples TRBV5-1 to TRBJ2-3, with TRBD1 as a possible D gene (6 bases). This CDR3 comprises 17 residues. Germline CDR1 SGHRS, CDR2 YFSETQ. Deletions cut 1 base from V and 0 bases from J, with 15 bases between.

The chain has TRBV10-3 and TRBJ2-3; 8 bases agree with TRBD1. Germline CDR1 reads ENHRY; CDR2 reads SYGVKD. The CDR3 is made up of 14 amino acids. V trimming: 10 bases; J trimming: 3 bases; junction bases outside the gene matches: 9. Written as DNA, the CDR3 is TGTGCCACCAGCTTGACAGGGGCTACAGATACGCAGTATTTT. It is translated as CATSLTGATDTQYF.

In its sample, this clonotype was seen a few times. The chain links TRBV5-1 to TRBJ2-1; TRBD2 aligns across 8 bases. V gave up 7 bases and J gave up 8 bases; unmatched junction bases: 20. The CDR3 spans 17 residues. Germline-derived CDR1 and CDR2 are SGHRS and YFSETQ. For the CDR3, the DNA is TGCGCCAGCCAAAGGGGGGGACTAGTCTCCAACCTCGATGAGCAGTTCTTC. Translation: CASQRGGLVSNLDEQFF.

This clonotype was seen a few times. J is TRBJ2-7 and V is TRBV21-1. TRBV21-1 is a pseudogene segment. This CDR3 spans 13 amino acids. CDR3 in DNA: TGTGCCAGCAGCAAGGTGGAGTCCTACGAGCAGTACTTC. It translates to CASSKVESYEQYF.

This clonotype is classed as large. The chain joins TRBV5-6 to TRBJ1-5; 11 bases match TRBD1. J was trimmed by 1 base and V by 5 bases; bases with no gene match: 14. CDR1 and CDR2 from the germline V gene are SGHDT and YYEEEE. The CDR3 has 19 residues. This CDR3 reads CASRDDPGQGVLSNQPQHF. In nucleotides, the CDR3 is TGTGCCAGCAGGGACGATCCGGGACAGGGGGTTTTAAGCAATCAGCCCCAGCATTTT.

The chain combines TRBV7-2 with TRBJ2-3, with D possibly matching TRBD2 (7 bases). This CDR3 spans 14 amino acids. Looked up from germline, CDR1 is SGHTA and CDR2 is FQGNSA. The V gene lost 2 bases and the J gene lost 6 bases, with 12 bases spanning the gap. DNA for the CDR3: TGTGCCAGCAGCTTATCGTCGGGGGGCGATACGCAGTATTTT. As protein: CASSLSSGGDTQYF.

A single count supports this clonotype. This CDR3 fails to terminate in the conserved phenylalanine or tryptophan, so it likely reflects a read error. No DNA is shown, since the ends of the CDR3 on it are uncertain; the CDR3 is the one TCRdb lists. The genes are TRBV29-1 and TRBJ1-5; TRBD1, the table's D call, was not compared with the DNA. Looked up from germline, CDR1 is SQVTM and CDR2 is ANQGSEA. Including both end residues, the CDR3 is 14 amino acids long. CDR3 region: CSVGTGNSKQPQQG.